The 4 T cell receptor beta chains below come from one sample, sequenced in a study of T cells expressing NK-cell markers. Each CDR3 protein gets one entry in TCRdb, which reprocessed the 5' RACE reads and gives no DNA. The sample table sets out approximately 460,000 distinct CDR3 sequences. The sample consisted of blood T cells: a sorted CD56 or NKG2C T cell subset, CD4+ or CD8+ T cells, or bulk PBMC T cells (not recorded which). The receptors here all came from a woman aged 18 to 75 in good health.

The V and J genes are TRBV7-2 and TRBJ2-3. Germline CDR1 reads SGHTA; CDR2 reads FQGNSA. The CDR3 runs to 14 residues. CDR3 region: CASSGSGATDTQYF. Full variable domain (outside the CDR3, taken from reference TRBV7-2 and TRBJ2-3): GAGVSQSPSNKVTEKGKDVELRCDPISGHTALYWYRQSLGQGLEFLIYFQGNSAPDKSGLPSDRFSAERTGGSVSTLTIQRTQQEDSAVYLCASSGSGATDTQYFGPGTRLTVL.

The V gene is TRBV7-3, the J gene TRBJ2-1; TCRdb lists TRBD2, though no DNA is available to test this call. The CDR3 contains 15 residues. Germline V CDR1 and CDR2: SGHTA, FQGTGA. The CDR3: CASSLWSGEYNEQFF.

The CDR3: CASSLASTSAVDTQYF. This sequence joins TRBV5-1 and TRBJ2-3; TCRdb's D call, TRBD2, is unchecked because there is no DNA. The CDR3 covers 16 residues. Per the germline V gene, CDR1 is SGHRS and CDR2 is YFSETQ.

The rearrangement uses TRBV28 and TRBJ2-2; there is no DNA to check the TCRdb D call of TRBD2. CDR1 and CDR2 (germline): MDHEN, SYDVKM. The CDR3 sequence is 15 residues long. This CDR3 reads CASSLSSGGPGELFF.